This T cell receptor (beta chain) was captured by sequencing in a study of blood T cell repertoires in COVID-19. Across the whole study: The origin of the acute and convalescent COVID-19 samples was the United States, Italy and Spain. In each case, the material was cDNA or gDNA derived from T cells, B-cell-depleted T cells, or PBMCs.

In the study's own analysis: Reference gene primer amplification yielded estimated nucleated cell counts. Using immunoSEQ multiplex PCR, the repertoire was profiled, and TCRdb retains in-frame clones only, with some absent. That table furnishes V, J and clone size, whereas the DNA furnished D and trimming. This sample has more than 20,000 clones, with 75% to 85% found just once. Trimming took off 0 bases at V and 6 bases at J, with 11 bases between the two ends. In germline, CDR1 is LNHNV, CDR2 YYDKDF (reference sequence). This CDR3 is built from 14 residues. The rearrangement uses TRBV15 and TRBJ1-2; D is undetermined. The TCR originated in a man at least 80 years old with active or convalescent COVID-19. The sample taken for sequencing was peripheral blood. The CDR3 here is CATSRDGRQDGYTF. CDR3 DNA sequence: TGTGCCACCAGCAGAGATGGTCGACAAGATGGCTACACCTTC.